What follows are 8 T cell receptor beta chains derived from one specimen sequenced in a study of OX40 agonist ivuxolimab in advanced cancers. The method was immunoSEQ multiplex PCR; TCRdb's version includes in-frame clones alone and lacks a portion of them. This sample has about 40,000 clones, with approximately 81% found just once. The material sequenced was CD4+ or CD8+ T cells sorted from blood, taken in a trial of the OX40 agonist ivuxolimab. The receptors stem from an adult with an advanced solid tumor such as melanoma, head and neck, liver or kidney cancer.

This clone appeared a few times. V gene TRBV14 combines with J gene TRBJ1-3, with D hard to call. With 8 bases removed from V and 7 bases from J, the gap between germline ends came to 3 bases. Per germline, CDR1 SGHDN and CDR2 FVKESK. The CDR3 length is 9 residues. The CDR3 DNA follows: TGTGCCAGCCGGAACACCATATATTTT. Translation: CASRNTIYF.

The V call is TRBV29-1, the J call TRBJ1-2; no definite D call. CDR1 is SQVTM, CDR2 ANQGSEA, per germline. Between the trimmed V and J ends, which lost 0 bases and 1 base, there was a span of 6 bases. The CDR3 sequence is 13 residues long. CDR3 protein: CSVEDGINYGYTF. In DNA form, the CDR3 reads TGCAGCGTTGAAGACGGAATTAACTATGGCTACACCTTC.

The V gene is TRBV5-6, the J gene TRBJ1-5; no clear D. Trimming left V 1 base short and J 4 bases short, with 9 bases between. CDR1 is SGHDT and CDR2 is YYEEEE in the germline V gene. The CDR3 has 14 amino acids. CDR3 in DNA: TGTGCCAGCAGCTTGATAACAGCAAATCAGCCCCAGCATTTT. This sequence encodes CASSLITANQPQHF.

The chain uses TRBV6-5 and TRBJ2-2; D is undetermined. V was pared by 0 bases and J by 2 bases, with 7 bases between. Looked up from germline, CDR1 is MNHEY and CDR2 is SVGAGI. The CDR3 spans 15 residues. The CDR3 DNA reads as TGTGCCAGCAGTTACTCGATCAGAAACACCGGGGAGCTGTTTTTT. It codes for CASSYSIRNTGELFF.

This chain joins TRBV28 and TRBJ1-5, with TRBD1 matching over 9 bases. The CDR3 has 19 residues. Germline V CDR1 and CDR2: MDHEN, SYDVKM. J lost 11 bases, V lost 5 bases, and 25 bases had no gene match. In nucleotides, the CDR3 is TGTGCCAGCAGTATCACAGGGGGCATCTCCTTTGAACTTATCATGACCCAGCATTTT. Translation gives CASSITGGISFELIMTQHF.

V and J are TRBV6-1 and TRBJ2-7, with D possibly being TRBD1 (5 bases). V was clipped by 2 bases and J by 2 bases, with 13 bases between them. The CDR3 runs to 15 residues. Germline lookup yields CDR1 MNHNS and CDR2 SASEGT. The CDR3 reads CASSEQGWIPYEQYF. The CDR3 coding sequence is TGTGCCAGCAGTGAACAGGGTTGGATCCCCTACGAGCAGTACTTC.

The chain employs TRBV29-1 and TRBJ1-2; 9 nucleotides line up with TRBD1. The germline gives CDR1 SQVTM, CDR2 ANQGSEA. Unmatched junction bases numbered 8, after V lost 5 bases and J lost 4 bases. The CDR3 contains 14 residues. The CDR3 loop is CSVLGGDRAYGYTF. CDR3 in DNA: TGCAGCGTTTTAGGTGGGGACAGGGCCTATGGCTACACCTTC.

This CDR3 reads CASSPSRYSNQPQHF. CDR3 DNA: TGTGCCAGCAGCCCTTCAAGATATAGCAATCAGCCCCAGCATTTT. V and J are TRBV11-2 and TRBJ1-5; D ambiguous. The germline V and J ends were trimmed by 5 bases and 0 bases, with 11 bases remaining between them. Germline V gene sequence: CDR1 SGHAT, CDR2 FQNNGV. CDR3 length: 15 residues.